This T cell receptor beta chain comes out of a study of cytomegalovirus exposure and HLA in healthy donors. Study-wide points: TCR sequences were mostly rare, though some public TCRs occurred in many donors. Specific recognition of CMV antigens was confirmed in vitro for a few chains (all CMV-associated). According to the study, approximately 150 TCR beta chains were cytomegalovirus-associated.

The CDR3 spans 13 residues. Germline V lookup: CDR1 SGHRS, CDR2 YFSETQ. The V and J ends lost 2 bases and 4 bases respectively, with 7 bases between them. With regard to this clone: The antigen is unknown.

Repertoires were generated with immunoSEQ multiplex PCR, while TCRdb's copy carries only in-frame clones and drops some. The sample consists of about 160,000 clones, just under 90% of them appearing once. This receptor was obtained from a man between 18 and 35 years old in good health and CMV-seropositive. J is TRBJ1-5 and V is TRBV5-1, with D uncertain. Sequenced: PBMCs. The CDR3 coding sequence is TGCGCCAGCAGCTTCGGGGAGAATCAGCCCCAGCATTTT. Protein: CASSFGENQPQHF.